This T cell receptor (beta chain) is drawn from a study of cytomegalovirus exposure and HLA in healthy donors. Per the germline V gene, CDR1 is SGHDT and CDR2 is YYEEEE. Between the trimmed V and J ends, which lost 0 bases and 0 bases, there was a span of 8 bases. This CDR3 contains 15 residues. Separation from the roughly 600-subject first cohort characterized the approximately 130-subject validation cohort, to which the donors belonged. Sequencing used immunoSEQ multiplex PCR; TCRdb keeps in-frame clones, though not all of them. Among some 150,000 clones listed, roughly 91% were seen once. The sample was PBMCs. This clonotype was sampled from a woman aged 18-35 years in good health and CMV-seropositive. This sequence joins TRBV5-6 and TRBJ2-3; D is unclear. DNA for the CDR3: TGTGCCAGCAGCTTGGAACTAAGCAGCACAGATACGCAGTATTTT. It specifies CASSLELSSTDTQYF.